A single T cell receptor (beta chain) is shown here with its context. Antigen specificity is unknown. Newly diagnosed hyperthyroidism, duration under 2 months, in patients aged 18 to 65. Patients having uncontrolled infection, another autoimmune disease, pregnancy or lactation were not included. Fresh peripheral blood, about 10 ml of it, supplied the PBMCs. Amplified TCR beta CDR3 regions came from RNA transcripts. The HTBI primer set was used in a first-round RT-PCR of the TCR CDR3. TCRdb re-derived calls from the multiplex PCR reads in MiXCR, one entry per CDR3 protein. The sample lists over 250,000 distinct CDR3 sequences; 20% to 25% were seen once. This entry comes from a study of T cells in Graves' hyperthyroidism and ophthalmopathy. Study conclusions and caveats: The model forecast ophthalmopathy, anticipating it by a median around 6.4 months before onset.

The origin of this receptor is a man in his forties with Graves' hyperthyroidism that later progressed to Graves' ophthalmopathy. Material for sequencing was blood.

The CDR3 DNA follows: TGTGCCAGCAGCCAAGAGGGGGACTTTGGGGAGCTGTTTTTT. Amino acid sequence: CASSQEGDFGELFF. This chain uses TRBV4-2 with TRBJ2-2, with D maybe TRBD2 (6 bases). V was cut by 0 bases and J by 8 bases, with 10 bases left in between. Germline lookup yields CDR1 LGHNA and CDR2 YNFKEQ. The CDR3 consists of 14 residues.